This section outlines one T cell receptor (beta chain) sequence together with its context. These data belong to a study of control samples from healthy donors and cancer patients. Some clones are missing from TCRdb's copy, which holds only in-frame ones; the method was immunoSEQ multiplex PCR. The data contain about 73,000 clones, roughly 90% of them singletons. This CDR3 has 13 amino acids. The germline V gene has CDR1 MNHEY and CDR2 SMNVEV (reference sequence). The V end was cut by 2 bases, the J end by 4 bases, with 9 bases between. The chain has TRBV27 and TRBJ2-7, with a tentative D call TRBD1 (6 bases). Source material: PBMCs. The TCR was taken from a man aged 55 to 70 with lung cancer. CDR3 bases: TGTGCCAGCAGTTTAAAGGGGGAATACGAGCAGTACTTC. Translating it yields CASSLKGEYEQYF.